This T cell receptor beta chain derives from a study of T cell repertoires in cytomegalovirus infection. MiXCR was run by TCRdb on the reads, yielding one entry per CDR3 protein. The table records fewer than 850,000 distinct CDR3 sequences, 25% to 35% of them present only once. CDR3 length: 17 amino acids. The germline V and J ends were trimmed by 2 bases and 8 bases, with 21 bases remaining between them. This clonotype was seen a few times. Its antigen remains unidentified. The input for sequencing was cultured CD8+ T cells from PBMCs, taken from culture after CMV antigen stimulation. V gene TRBV12-3 or TRBV12-4 combines with J gene TRBJ1-4; D not resolved. This TCR was recovered from a human donor in good health (CMV status not recorded). Some clones in this sample may be carry-over from other donors' samples. CDR3 in amino acids: CASSLLDSVGAGEKLFF. The DNA for the CDR3 is TGTGCCAGCAGTTTACTGGACTCGGTGGGCGCAGGCGAAAAACTGTTTTTT.